The 18 T cell receptor beta chains below come from one sample, sequenced in a study of T cell clusters in autoimmune cytopenias. TRB was amplified by touch-down multiplex PCR, primer pools A and B combined. TCRdb re-called the multiplex PCR reads; one entry per CDR3 protein, DNA not given. The ten most abundant clones cover 33% of a sample with 9,500 to 12,000 distinct CDR3 sequences. TRB amplification used roughly 250 ng of peripheral blood genomic DNA. The data were also submitted as part of a second study, on T cell repertoires in aging, cancer and after chemotherapy.

Sequenced input: peripheral blood. These receptor sequences come from a human donor in good health.

The rearrangement joins TRBV6-1 to TRBJ2-3; there is no DNA to check the TCRdb D call of TRBD2. The V gene's germline CDR1 is MNHNS and CDR2 SASEGT. CDR3 length: 14 amino acids. The CDR3 loop is CASRTSYGTDTQYF.

This chain connects TRBV19 to TRBJ2-1; TCRdb proposes TRBD2, but this gene call is untestable without DNA. The CDR3 contains 17 residues. CDR1 and CDR2 (germline): LNHDA, SQIVND (reference sequence). Here the CDR3 reads CASSIVLAGGPSAEQFF.

J is TRBJ1-4 and V is TRBV5-1; no DNA is available, so the TRBD1 call from TCRdb remains unchecked. CDR1 SGHRS and CDR2 YFSETQ come from the germline V gene. The CDR3 covers 16 residues. The CDR3 protein is CASSFGTERINEKLFF.

Judged by frequency, this clonotype is medium-sized. J is TRBJ2-3 and V is TRBV11-1. Looked up from germline, CDR1 is SGHAT and CDR2 is FQDESV (reference sequence). The CDR3 sequence is 15 residues long. CDR3 region: CASTAEERSTDTQYF.

By frequency, this clonotype is medium-sized. The gene calls are TRBV6-6 and TRBJ2-1; TCRdb picks TRBD2, but there is no DNA to check that call. Germline values: CDR1 MNHNY, CDR2 SVGAGI (reference sequence). There are 15 residues in the CDR3. This chain's CDR3 is CASSHTSGGYNEQFF.

The chain links TRBV7-6 to TRBJ2-7; without DNA, the TCRdb call of TRBD1 cannot be checked. The CDR3 is made up of 12 amino acids. The germline gives CDR1 SGHVS, CDR2 FNYEAQ. CDR3 region: CASRRQGGEQYF.

This chain uses TRBV7-6 with TRBJ2-7; checking the TCRdb D call of TRBD1 is not possible without DNA. The germline gives CDR1 SGHVS, CDR2 FNYEAQ. The length of the CDR3 is 16 residues. The CDR3 reads CASTPNPRGRAHEQYF.

The chain is built from TRBV27 and TRBJ2-5; the TCRdb D gene call, TRBD1, has no DNA to confirm it. The CDR3 consists of 16 residues. In germline, CDR1 is MNHEY, CDR2 SMNVEV (reference sequence). This CDR3 is CASSLRTGRVGETQYF.

The chain links TRBV12-3 or TRBV12-4 to TRBJ2-3; TCRdb proposes TRBD1, but this gene call is untestable without DNA. The CDR3 is 15 amino acids. The CDR3 sequence is CASSLVGGPTDTQYF.

CDR3 residues: CASSWTGVTGELFF. The chain carries TRBV12-3 or TRBV12-4 and TRBJ2-2; the TRBD1 assignment by TCRdb is unverifiable without DNA. The CDR3 length is 14 residues.

The chain joins TRBV15 to TRBJ2-7; the TCRdb D gene call, TRBD1, has no DNA to confirm it. Germline V gives CDR1 LNHNV, CDR2 YYDKDF (reference sequence). The CDR3 consists of 16 residues. CDR3 region: CATSRDLPGQGDEQYF.

V usage is TRBV6-5 and J usage is TRBJ1-6; TCRdb designates TRBD1, a call that cannot be tested without DNA. CDR1 MNHEY and CDR2 SVGAGI come from the germline V gene. This CDR3 is built from 15 residues. The CDR3 sequence is CASSLKLLQGSHLHF.

The rearrangement links TRBV29-1 to TRBJ2-7; TCRdb reports TRBD2, a call that lacks DNA to check it against. The CDR3 extends over 17 amino acids. CDR1 and CDR2 (germline): SQVTM, ANQGSEA. The CDR3 here is CSVAGGGSGMGSYEQYF.

The rearrangement joins TRBV6-6 to TRBJ2-2. The CDR3 is made up of 14 amino acids. The germline V gene encodes CDR1 MNHNY and CDR2 SVGAGI (reference sequence). The CDR3 reads CASSHTLNTGELFF.

The V gene is TRBV19, the J gene TRBJ2-3. CDR3 length: 12 amino acids. Germline V gene lookup returns CDR1 LNHDA and CDR2 SQIVND (reference sequence). This CDR3 is CASNAWGDTQYF.

V and J are TRBV6-5 and TRBJ1-6; TCRdb's D call, TRBD1, is unchecked because there is no DNA. Germline-derived CDR1 and CDR2 are MNHEY and SVGAGI. The length of the CDR3 is 16 residues. The CDR3 loop is CASSTYRRGADSPLHF.

V is TRBV13 and J is TRBJ2-1; TCRdb indicates TRBD2, and absent DNA this call remains unverified. The CDR3 runs 15 residues. CDR1 and CDR2 from the germline V gene are PRHDT and FYEKMQ (reference sequence). This CDR3 is CASSLKTSGSTEQFF.

The chain links TRBV24-1 to TRBJ1-4; TCRdb returns TRBD1, unconfirmable since there is no DNA. This CDR3 has 13 amino acids. Germline V gives CDR1 KGHDR, CDR2 SFDVKD. CDR3 protein: CATSSTGDEKLFF.